The 24 T cell receptor beta chains reported below all come from one sample, sequenced in a study of CXCR3 chemokines and chemotherapy response in bladder cancer. TCRdb re-analysed the PCR reads in MiXCR, keeping a single row per CDR3 protein. In the table there are about 13,000 distinct CDR3 sequences, over 10% of which are singletons. Sampling was performed from a patient whose treatment included neoadjuvant chemotherapy. These TCRs come from a human donor with bladder cancer that did not respond to neoadjuvant chemotherapy.

This clonotype appeared many times. The rearrangement joins TRBV20-1 to TRBJ1-2, with 9 bases fitting TRBD1. Germline assignment: CDR1 DFQATT and CDR2 SNEGSKA (reference sequence). V shed 5 bases and J 2 bases; nucleotides not matched to a gene: 6. The CDR3 runs 14 residues. CDR3 residues: CSASPGQGNYGYTF. The CDR3 DNA follows: TGCAGTGCTTCCCCGGGACAGGGCAACTATGGCTACACCTTC.

This clonotype was recorded at least ten times. The chain couples TRBV18 to TRBJ2-5; tentative D call: TRBD2 (5 bases). The V gene's germline CDR1 is KGHSH and CDR2 LQKENI. CDR3 length equals 14 residues. The V and J ends lost 2 bases and 4 bases respectively, with 11 bases between them. The CDR3 DNA reads TGTGCCAGCTCACCAATCGAAGGAGGAGAGACCCAGTACTTC. Amino acids: CASSPIEGGETQYF.

In this sample, this clonotype turned up many times. The chain recombines TRBV6-1 with TRBJ1-5; 7 bases agree with TRBD1. The CDR3 contains 15 residues. Trimming at V came to 6 bases and at J to 1 base, leaving 6 bases not matched to a gene. Germline V CDR1 and CDR2: MNHNS, SASEGT. CDR3 sequence: CASRPGTASNQPQHF. Written as DNA, the CDR3 is TGTGCCAGCAGACCCGGGACAGCAAGCAATCAGCCCCAGCATTTT.

There are many counts of this clonotype. V usage is TRBV6-5 and J usage is TRBJ2-7; D may be TRBD1 (6 bases). Germline loops: CDR1 MNHEY, CDR2 SVGAGI. The CDR3 runs to 15 residues. The V end was cut by 0 bases, the J end by 3 bases, with 12 bases between. The CDR3 spells CASSYSQQGHYEQYF. CDR3 DNA sequence: TGTGCCAGCAGTTACTCACAACAGGGACACTACGAGCAGTACTTC.

This clonotype was recorded many times. This chain connects TRBV7-9 to TRBJ2-1, with TRBD2 identical over 8 bases. Germline loops: CDR1 SEHNR, CDR2 FQNEAQ (reference sequence). Germline trimming cut 5 bases from V and 3 bases from J; bases unmatched to any gene: 9. This CDR3 spans 16 amino acids. CDR3 amino acids: CASSPLSGVSYNEQFF. CDR3 nucleotide sequence: TGTGCCAGCAGCCCCCTTAGCGGGGTGAGCTACAATGAGCAGTTCTTC.

As regards this clonotype: A much larger clone lies one base from this, so it may be a read error. This chain uses TRBV7-9 with TRBJ1-4, with D unresolved. CDR3 length: 14 amino acids. With 8 bases removed from V and 7 bases from J, the gap between germline ends came to 17 bases. Germline CDR1 reads SEHNR; CDR2 reads FQNEAQ (reference sequence). The CDR3 DNA sequence: TGTGCCAGCTCCTATGGAGAGGTCGGTGAAAAACTGTTTTTT. As protein: CASSYGEVGEKLFF.

Judged by abundance, this clonotype is medium-sized (0.01 to 0.1%). This sequence joins TRBV24-1 and TRBJ2-1; D not certain. The CDR3 sequence is 12 residues long. V shed 7 bases and J shed 6 bases, with 9 bases lying between them. Germline loops: CDR1 KGHDR, CDR2 SFDVKD. CDR3 region: CATSSAANEQFF. In DNA form, the CDR3 reads TGTGCCACCAGCAGTGCGGCCAATGAGCAGTTCTTC.

This chain uses TRBV20-1 with TRBJ2-5; the D call may be TRBD1 or TRBD2 (5 bases each). This CDR3 region has 15 residues. Germline V gene sequence: CDR1 DFQATT, CDR2 SNEGSKA (reference sequence). V was cut by 2 bases and J by 3 bases, with 16 bases left in between. The CDR3 DNA reads as TGCAGTGCTAGAACCGGGACCTCCTGGGAAGAGACCCAGTACTTC. Amino acid sequence: CSARTGTSWEETQYF.

This chain links TRBV6-2 or TRBV6-3 with TRBJ1-3; D not certain. V lost 7 bases and J 0 bases, leaving 16 bases between the germline ends. CDR3 size: 16 residues. The germline gives CDR1 MNHEY, CDR2 SVGEGT. The CDR3 nucleotides read TGTGCCAGCACCCCCCCGGCGGCCACCTCTGGAAACACCATATATTTT. Translated, it gives CASTPPAATSGNTIYF.

The V and J genes are TRBV6-2 or TRBV6-3 and TRBJ2-7; 8 positions agree with TRBD2. The V gene's germline CDR1 is MNHEY and CDR2 SVGEGT. V trimming: 3 bases; J trimming: 3 bases; junction bases outside the gene matches: 4. There are 14 residues in the CDR3. The CDR3 nucleotides are TGTGCCAGCAGTTATAGCGGGACGCTCTACGAGCAGTACTTC. Translated: CASSYSGTLYEQYF.

This clonotype was detected ten times or more. The rearrangement uses TRBV5-6 and TRBJ2-1, with 8 bases lining up with TRBD1. The V gene end was trimmed by 3 bases and the J gene end by 15 bases; junction bases not matched to a gene: 5. CDR1 and CDR2 (germline): SGHDT, YYEEEE. The CDR3 has 11 residues. Written as DNA, the CDR3 is TGTGCCAGCAGCTCCGGACAGGGACCGTTCTTC. Amino acids: CASSSGQGPFF.

There are many counts of this clonotype. CDR3: CASSLTLTSGGAKNIQYF. As DNA, the CDR3 is TGTGCCAGCAGCTTAACTCTAACTAGCGGGGGGGCCAAAAACATTCAGTACTTC. The gene calls are TRBV7-2 and TRBJ2-4; 12 nucleotides agree with TRBD2. The germline gives CDR1 SGHTA, CDR2 FQGNSA. This CDR3 contains 18 residues. Trimming removed 2 bases from V and 1 base from J; junction bases left unmatched: 6. Based on the CDR3 plus reference TRBV7-2 and TRBJ2-4, the full variable domain is GAGVSQSPSNKVTEKGKDVELRCDPISGHTALYWYRQSLGQGLEFLIYFQGNSAPDKSGLPSDRFSAERTGGSVSTLTIQRTQQEDSAVYLCASSLTLTSGGAKNIQYFGAGTRLSVL.

This clonotype has more than one count but fewer than ten. The chain couples TRBV7-9 to TRBJ1-2; 12 nucleotides align to TRBD1. This CDR3 comprises 15 residues. V was clipped by 4 bases and J by 4 bases; unmatched bases: 4. Germline V gene lookup returns CDR1 SEHNR and CDR2 FQNEAQ (reference sequence). CDR3 coding DNA: TGTGCCAGCAGCTGGGGGACAGGGGGCATCTATGGCTACACCTTC. It yields the protein CASSWGTGGIYGYTF.

In this sample, this clonotype turned up many times. V and J are TRBV6-5 and TRBJ1-1; tentative D call: TRBD1 (6 bases). Germline V gives CDR1 MNHEY, CDR2 SVGAGI. The CDR3 totals 16 residues. V was pared by 3 bases and J by 6 bases, with 20 bases between. CDR3 residues: CASSYYWGAQTSEAFF. In DNA form, the CDR3 reads TGTGCCAGCAGTTATTATTGGGGGGCCCAGACCTCTGAAGCTTTCTTT.

This clonotype was counted many times. This chain joins TRBV6-6 and TRBJ1-2, with 10 bases matching TRBD1. This CDR3 has 16 amino acids. The junction had 12 bases not matched to a gene; V was cut back by 4 bases and J by 7 bases. The germline V gene has CDR1 MNHNY and CDR2 SVGAGI (reference sequence). In DNA form, the CDR3 reads TGTGCCAGCAGTTCCTTCGACAGGGGGCGCGCGGGTGGCTACACCTTC. It translates to CASSSFDRGRAGGYTF.

At least ten counts were recorded for this clonotype. The rearrangement joins TRBV6-5 to TRBJ2-5; TRBD2 agrees at 9 bases. Germline CDR1 MNHEY, CDR2 SVGAGI. J was trimmed by 7 bases and V by 0 bases; bases with no gene match: 0. The CDR3 is 13 amino acids. The chain's CDR3 is CASSYSREGTQYF. DNA for the CDR3: TGTGCCAGCAGTTACTCGCGGGAGGGGACCCAGTACTTC.

This clonotype was counted many times. V usage is TRBV19 and J usage is TRBJ2-1; TRBD2 matches 12 bases. This CDR3 has 15 amino acids. V shed 7 bases, J shed 1 base, and the junction held 2 bases outside the gene matches. Germline CDR1 is LNHDA and CDR2 is SQIVND (reference sequence). Written as DNA, the CDR3 is TGTGCCAGTATGGGGACTAGCGGGTCCTACAATGAGCAGTTCTTC. This gives the protein CASMGTSGSYNEQFF.

This clonotype was seen a single time. The chain is built from TRBV6-5 and TRBJ1-5; TRBD1 aligns across 9 bases. The germline V gene has CDR1 MNHEY and CDR2 SVGAGI. V shed 0 bases, J shed 6 bases, and the junction held 3 bases outside the gene matches. CDR3 length: 15 amino acids. CDR3 sequence (DNA): TGTGCCAGCAGTTACTCGGGACAGGGTGGTCAGCCCCAGCATTTT. Protein: CASSYSGQGGQPQHF.

V usage is TRBV20-1 and J usage is TRBJ2-1; D call uncertain. The CDR3 is made up of 13 amino acids. Trimming left V 0 bases short and J 7 bases short, with 10 bases between. CDR1 is DFQATT, CDR2 SNEGSKA, per germline (reference sequence). CDR3 bases: TGCAGTGCTAGAGATTTCGCGCTGAATGAGCAGTTCTTC. Translation gives CSARDFALNEQFF.

This clonotype was found many times. The chain carries TRBV24-1 and TRBJ2-2; TRBD2 aligns across 11 bases. Germline V gene lookup returns CDR1 KGHDR and CDR2 SFDVKD. CDR3 size: 17 residues. V was pared by 4 bases and J by 5 bases, with 8 bases of the junction left unmatched. This chain's CDR3 is CATSDLAGGPRTGELFF. The DNA for the CDR3 is TGTGCCACCAGTGACTTAGCGGGAGGGCCGAGGACCGGGGAGCTGTTTTTT.

This clonotype has at least ten counts. The chain combines TRBV18 with TRBJ1-1; D uncertain. Trimming stripped 1 base from V and 3 bases from J, with 9 bases between. The CDR3 runs 14 residues. CDR1 KGHSH and CDR2 LQKENI come from the germline V gene. CDR3 protein: CASSPRRADTEAFF. CDR3 sequence (DNA): TGTGCCAGCTCACCACGAAGGGCAGACACTGAAGCTTTCTTT.

This clonotype was detected ten times or more. The chain couples TRBV24-1 to TRBJ2-3; maybe TRBD2 (6 bases). The CDR3 covers 17 residues. The V and J ends lost 3 bases and 3 bases respectively, with 18 bases between them. Germline V lookup: CDR1 KGHDR, CDR2 SFDVKD. This CDR3 is CATSDANLAGTTDTQYF. The DNA of the CDR3 is TGTGCCACCAGTGATGCTAACCTGGCGGGAACTACAGATACGCAGTATTTT.

At least ten counts were recorded for this clonotype. The CDR3 spells CACTNGGNSPLHF. In DNA form, the CDR3 reads TGTGCCTGTACCAACGGGGGCAATTCACCCCTCCACTTT. The J gene is TRBJ1-6, the V gene TRBV30; D is perhaps TRBD1 (6 bases). Germline V lookup: CDR1 GTSNPN, CDR2 SVGIG (reference sequence). The CDR3 consists of 13 residues. Deletions cut 6 bases from V and 7 bases from J, with 13 bases between.

The chain employs TRBV30 and TRBJ1-2; 8 bases align to TRBD1. The ends lost 3 bases at V and 6 bases at J; junction bases unmatched: 6. CDR3 length equals 13 residues. Germline CDR1 and CDR2: GTSNPN and SVGIG (reference sequence). CDR3 region: CAWSIGRGHGYTF. The CDR3 DNA reads TGTGCCTGGAGCATAGGCAGGGGGCATGGCTACACCTTC.